What follows are 18 T cell receptor beta chains derived from one specimen sequenced in a study of brain metastases from non-small cell lung cancer. Libraries were prepared by immunoSEQ multiplex PCR; TCRdb keeps only in-frame clonotypes and omits some of them. The sample records roughly 1,200 clones, approximately 83% being singletons. The sequenced sample consisted of tumor-adjacent normal tissue. These receptors originate from a donor at least 40 years old with non-small cell lung cancer.

This clone has a single count. The CDR3 sequence is CASSPYLATNTGELFF. CDR3 nucleotide sequence: TGCGCCAGCAGCCCTTACCTAGCGACGAACACCGGGGAGCTGTTTTTT. The V call is TRBV5-1, the J call TRBJ2-2; a weak D match, TRBD2 (6 bases). V was cut by 4 bases and J by 0 bases, with 13 bases left in between. Germline CDR1 is SGHRS and CDR2 is YFSETQ. This CDR3 has 16 residues.

The chain has TRBV19 and TRBJ2-7; TRBD1 is a possible D gene (6 bases). V lost 5 bases to trimming and J lost 3 bases, with 11 bases between them. The length of the CDR3 is 13 residues. Germline values: CDR1 LNHDA, CDR2 SQIVND (reference sequence). The CDR3 nucleotides are TGTGCCAGTAGTCTGGAGGACAGCTACGAGCAGTACTTC. This gives the protein CASSLEDSYEQYF.

Points on this clone: Other DNA sequences in this sample translate to the same CDR3. The chain's CDR3 is CASSLVSGELFF. The CDR3 coding sequence is TGCGCCAGCAGCCTCGTGTCCGGGGAGCTGTTTTTT. This chain joins TRBV5-1 and TRBJ2-2; no clear D. The CDR3 runs 12 residues. CDR1 and CDR2 (germline): SGHRS, YFSETQ. Trimming took 4 bases from V and 6 from J, leaving 7 bases between them. The full variable domain, completed using reference TRBV5-1 and TRBJ2-2, is KAGVTQTPRYLIKTRGQQVTLSCSPISGHRSVSWYQQTPGQGLQFLFEYFSETQRNKGNFPGRFSGRQFSNSRSEMNVSTLELGDSALYLCASSLVSGELFFGEGSRLTVL.

The V gene is TRBV15, the J gene TRBJ2-3; 10 bases are a match to TRBD2. The V segment lost 4 bases and the J segment 5 bases; nucleotides outside the gene matches: 9. Germline V gene sequence: CDR1 LNHNV, CDR2 YYDKDF (reference sequence). This CDR3 is 16 amino acids long. For the CDR3, the DNA is TGTGCCACCAGCACCCAAGAGCGGGGGGGAGGAGATACGCAGTATTTT. This translates into CATSTQERGGGDTQYF.

The chain has TRBV5-1 and TRBJ1-2; D remains unclear. Per the germline V gene, CDR1 is SGHRS and CDR2 is YFSETQ. V was pared by 2 bases and J by 1 base, with 6 bases between. The CDR3 sequence is 13 residues long. The CDR3 is CASSFAGNYGYTF. As DNA, the CDR3 is TGCGCCAGCAGCTTTGCCGGTAACTATGGCTACACCTTC.

The chain is built from TRBV27 and TRBJ2-5, with 10 nucleotides matching TRBD1. Germline loops: CDR1 MNHEY, CDR2 SMNVEV (reference sequence). The CDR3 is made up of 16 amino acids. Germline trimming cut 8 bases from V and 4 bases from J; bases unmatched to any gene: 13. The CDR3 coding sequence is TGTGCCAGCCACAAAGCCGGGACAGGGGTGGGAGAGACCCAGTACTTC. Its translation is CASHKAGTGVGETQYF.

The rearrangement joins TRBV28 to TRBJ2-3; D perhaps matches TRBD1 (6 bases). The CDR3 contains 18 residues. V was pared by 6 bases and J by 3 bases, with 25 bases between. CDR1 is MDHEN, CDR2 SYDVKM, per germline. DNA of the CDR3: TGTGCCAGCAGCTATGGAAGAGGGGACACATCAGGGACAGATACGCAGTATTTT. It specifies CASSYGRGDTSGTDTQYF. The entire variable domain, with the rest obtained from reference TRBV28 and TRBJ2-3, is as follows: DVKVTQSSRYLVKRTGEKVFLECVQDMDHENMFWYRQDPGLGLRLIYFSYDVKMKEKGDIPEGYSVSREKKERFSLILESASTNQTSMYLCASSYGRGDTSGTDTQYFGPGTRLTVL.

Comment on this clone: The junction does not match germline at one end; this may be a read error. The J gene is TRBJ1-1, the V gene TRBV19, with TRBD1 matching over 7 bases. This CDR3 has 17 residues. Germline V gene data show CDR1 as LNHDA and CDR2 as SQIVND (reference sequence). The CDR3 nucleotides read TGTACCAGTACCCCGTCCGGGAGGGGGCCTTGGAACACTGAAGCTTTCTTT. Encoded protein: CTSTPSGRGPWNTEAFF.

The CDR3 loop is CASSLGISSYEQYF. DNA of the CDR3: TGTGCCAGCAGTTTAGGTATTAGCTCCTACGAGCAGTACTTC. This chain links TRBV27 with TRBJ2-7; D remains unclear. There are 14 residues in the CDR3. Trimming shortened V by 2 bases and J by 0 bases, and 8 bases separated the two germline ends. Looked up from germline, CDR1 is MNHEY and CDR2 is SMNVEV (reference sequence).

With regard to this clone: The junction departs from the called germline gene at one end, perhaps through a read error. The J gene is TRBJ1-6, the V gene TRBV30; possibly TRBD1 for D (5 bases). Germline values: CDR1 GTSNPN, CDR2 SVGIG (reference sequence). CDR3 length: 14 amino acids. The CDR3 DNA sequence: TGTGCCTGGAGTGAGGGGACCGGTAGTTCACTCCTCCACTTT. Encoded protein: CAWSEGTGSSLLHF.

The V and J genes are TRBV5-1 and TRBJ2-1, with a weak D call TRBD2 (6 bases). Germline V gene data show CDR1 as SGHRS and CDR2 as YFSETQ. CDR3 length: 16 amino acids. Trimming stripped 2 bases from V and 10 bases from J, with 22 bases between. In nucleotides, the CDR3 is TGCGCCAGCAGCTTAGGTAGCGCGGGACCGTCCAGGGAGCAGTTCTTC. As protein: CASSLGSAGPSREQFF. Filled out from reference TRBV5-1 and TRBJ2-1, the complete variable domain reads KAGVTQTPRYLIKTRGQQVTLSCSPISGHRSVSWYQQTPGQGLQFLFEYFSETQRNKGNFPGRFSGRQFSNSRSEMNVSTLELGDSALYLCASSLGSAGPSREQFFGPGTRLTVL.

Note on this clone: Other DNA sequences in this specimen translate into the identical CDR3. The V and J genes are TRBV6-1 and TRBJ1-6, with D possibly matching TRBD1 (5 bases). Germline loops: CDR1 MNHNS, CDR2 SASEGT. Trimming shortened V by 0 bases and J by 9 bases, and 12 bases separated the two germline ends. CDR3 length equals 15 residues. CDR3: CASSEAKGLVSPLHF. The CDR3 region has the DNA TGTGCCAGCAGTGAAGCGAAGGGGCTAGTTTCACCCCTCCACTTT.

The count of this clone is one. The gene calls are TRBV19 and TRBJ2-2; the D gene is possibly TRBD2 (6 bases). In germline, CDR1 is LNHDA, CDR2 SQIVND (reference sequence). Trimming took 1 base from V and 6 from J, leaving 9 bases between them. The CDR3 totals 14 residues. The CDR3 protein is CASSIGRDPGELFF. The CDR3 DNA follows: TGTGCCAGTAGTATAGGGAGGGATCCCGGGGAGCTGTTTTTT.

The table lists this clone with a few counts. V gene TRBV28 combines with J gene TRBJ1-5; no firm D call. This CDR3 has 16 residues. CDR1 is MDHEN, CDR2 SYDVKM, per germline. The V gene lost 2 bases and the J gene lost 3 bases, with 14 bases spanning the gap. The CDR3 sequence: CASSLVSTWNNQPQHF. The CDR3 DNA reads as TGTGCCAGCAGTTTAGTCTCCACGTGGAACAATCAGCCCCAGCATTTT.

This chain connects TRBV6-5 to TRBJ1-3; D is undetermined. V lost 0 bases and J 3 bases, leaving 6 bases between the germline ends. The CDR3 has 14 residues. The germline gives CDR1 MNHEY, CDR2 SVGAGI. CDR3 in amino acids: CASSYSSSGNTIYF. The DNA of the CDR3 is TGTGCCAGCAGTTACTCGTCGAGTGGAAACACCATATATTTT.

This clone is a singleton in its sample. Compared with germline, one end of the junction differs, possibly owing to a read error. V usage is TRBV6-5 and J usage is TRBJ1-3; a possible D gene is TRBD1 (5 bases). Germline V gene sequence: CDR1 MNHEY, CDR2 SVGAGI. This CDR3 is 12 amino acids long. In nucleotides, the CDR3 is TGTGCCAGCGGGACGTCTGGAAACATCATATATTTT. Its translation: CASGTSGNIIYF.

V gene TRBV12-5 combines with J gene TRBJ1-3; D may be TRBD1 (5 bases). CDR1 and CDR2 from the germline V gene are LGHNT and FRNRAP. With 6 bases removed from V and 3 bases from J, the gap between germline ends came to 9 bases. The CDR3 is made up of 13 amino acids. CDR3 nucleotide sequence: TGTGCTAGTGGGTCAGGGAATGGAAACACCATATATTTT. This encodes CASGSGNGNTIYF.

The chain has TRBV30 and TRBJ1-4, with no clear D. V dropped 6 bases and J dropped 0 bases, with 11 bases sitting between them. This CDR3 has 14 residues. Per the germline V gene, CDR1 is GTSNPN and CDR2 is SVGIG (reference sequence). The CDR3 DNA reads TGTGCCTGTATTCTAGATGCAACTAATGAAAAACTGTTTTTT. Protein sequence: CACILDATNEKLFF.